This TCR beta chain was sequenced for a study of T cells in Graves' hyperthyroidism and ophthalmopathy. General study points: Most clonotypes expanded in thyroid above 0.001 were likewise present in blood.

This CDR3 spans 15 amino acids. With 7 bases removed from V and 2 bases from J, the gap between germline ends came to 18 bases. In germline, CDR1 is MNHNS, CDR2 SASEGT. This clonotype was recorded at least ten times. Its target is unknown. TCR beta CDR3 region amplification was performed from RNA transcripts. HTBI primers were the set used in a first-round RT-PCR of the TCR CDR3. TCRdb reanalysed the multiplex PCR reads using MiXCR and keeps one entry per CDR3 protein. This sample carries approximately 410,000 distinct CDR3 sequences, roughly 13% of them seen once, and the ten largest clones take roughly 4.8%. In making diagnoses, clinical symptoms, serum thyroxine and TRAb, thyroid ultrasound and orbital computed tomography were all used. From 10 ml of fresh peripheral blood, PBMCs were isolated.

Input material: blood. The rearrangement uses TRBV6-1 and TRBJ2-7; TRBD1 might be the D (5 bases). This TCR came from a woman aged 18-35 years with Graves' hyperthyroidism. CDR3 nucleotides: TGTGCCAGCACCCACGACAGTTCTTACCCCTACGAGCAGTACTTC. This sequence encodes CASTHDSSYPYEQYF.